The clone carrying this TCR beta chain appeared many times. The antigen is unknown. These data originate in a study of T-cell memory formation after mild COVID-19. About the study: In these data, TCR clusters were largely donor specific. Whole-study findings and limits: Memory cells collected pre-infection included some clones that later responded, suggesting cross-reactive memory joined. CD4+ clones that contracted lay mainly in CM and EM; CD8+ ones lay in EMRA.

The V end was cut by 1 base, the J end by 6 bases, with 3 bases between. CDR3 length: 11 amino acids. Germline-derived CDR1 and CDR2 are LNHNV and YYDKDF (reference sequence). UMIs and sample barcodes were carried by the TCR alpha and TCR beta cDNA libraries that 5'RACE produced using constant-segment primers. TCRdb ran MiXCR on the 5' RACE reads and lists one entry per CDR3 protein. The sample includes 300,000 to 400,000 distinct CDR3 sequences, about 15% of them seen just once. This TCR was recovered from a man between 18 and 35 years old who had mild COVID-19 (a few samples of this study predate the infection). Cell type and time point are not known. Specimen: PBMCs or a T cell subset sorted from them (not recorded which). The gene calls are TRBV15 and TRBJ1-1; no reliable D call. For the CDR3, the DNA is TGTGCCACCAGCAGAGGCTCTGAAGCTTTCTTT. Residues: CATSRGSEAFF.